This T cell receptor beta chain was recorded in a study of cytomegalovirus exposure and HLA in healthy donors. Study conclusions and caveats: Later analysis identified some 16,000 TCR beta sequences associated with HLA alleles, using a false discovery rate threshold of 0.05.

For this clone: The antigen is not known.

PCR employed 60 Vbeta and 13 Jbeta primers. Profiling relied on immunoSEQ multiplex PCR, and the TCRdb table lists in-frame clones only, not all of them. The table lists 150,000 to 200,000 clones, approximately 65% of them singletons. Trimming removed 11 bases from V and 7 bases from J, with 18 bases in between. From germline, CDR1 is SNHLY and CDR2 FYNNEI. This CDR3 region has 12 residues. The sequenced sample was PBMCs. The receptor's source is a man aged 35 to 55 in good health and CMV-seronegative. V and J are TRBV2 and TRBJ2-7, with D perhaps matching TRBD1 (5 bases). CDR3 sequence (DNA): TGTGCCGCACGTGAGCAGGGCGAGGAGCAGTACTTC. Amino acids: CAAREQGEEQYF.